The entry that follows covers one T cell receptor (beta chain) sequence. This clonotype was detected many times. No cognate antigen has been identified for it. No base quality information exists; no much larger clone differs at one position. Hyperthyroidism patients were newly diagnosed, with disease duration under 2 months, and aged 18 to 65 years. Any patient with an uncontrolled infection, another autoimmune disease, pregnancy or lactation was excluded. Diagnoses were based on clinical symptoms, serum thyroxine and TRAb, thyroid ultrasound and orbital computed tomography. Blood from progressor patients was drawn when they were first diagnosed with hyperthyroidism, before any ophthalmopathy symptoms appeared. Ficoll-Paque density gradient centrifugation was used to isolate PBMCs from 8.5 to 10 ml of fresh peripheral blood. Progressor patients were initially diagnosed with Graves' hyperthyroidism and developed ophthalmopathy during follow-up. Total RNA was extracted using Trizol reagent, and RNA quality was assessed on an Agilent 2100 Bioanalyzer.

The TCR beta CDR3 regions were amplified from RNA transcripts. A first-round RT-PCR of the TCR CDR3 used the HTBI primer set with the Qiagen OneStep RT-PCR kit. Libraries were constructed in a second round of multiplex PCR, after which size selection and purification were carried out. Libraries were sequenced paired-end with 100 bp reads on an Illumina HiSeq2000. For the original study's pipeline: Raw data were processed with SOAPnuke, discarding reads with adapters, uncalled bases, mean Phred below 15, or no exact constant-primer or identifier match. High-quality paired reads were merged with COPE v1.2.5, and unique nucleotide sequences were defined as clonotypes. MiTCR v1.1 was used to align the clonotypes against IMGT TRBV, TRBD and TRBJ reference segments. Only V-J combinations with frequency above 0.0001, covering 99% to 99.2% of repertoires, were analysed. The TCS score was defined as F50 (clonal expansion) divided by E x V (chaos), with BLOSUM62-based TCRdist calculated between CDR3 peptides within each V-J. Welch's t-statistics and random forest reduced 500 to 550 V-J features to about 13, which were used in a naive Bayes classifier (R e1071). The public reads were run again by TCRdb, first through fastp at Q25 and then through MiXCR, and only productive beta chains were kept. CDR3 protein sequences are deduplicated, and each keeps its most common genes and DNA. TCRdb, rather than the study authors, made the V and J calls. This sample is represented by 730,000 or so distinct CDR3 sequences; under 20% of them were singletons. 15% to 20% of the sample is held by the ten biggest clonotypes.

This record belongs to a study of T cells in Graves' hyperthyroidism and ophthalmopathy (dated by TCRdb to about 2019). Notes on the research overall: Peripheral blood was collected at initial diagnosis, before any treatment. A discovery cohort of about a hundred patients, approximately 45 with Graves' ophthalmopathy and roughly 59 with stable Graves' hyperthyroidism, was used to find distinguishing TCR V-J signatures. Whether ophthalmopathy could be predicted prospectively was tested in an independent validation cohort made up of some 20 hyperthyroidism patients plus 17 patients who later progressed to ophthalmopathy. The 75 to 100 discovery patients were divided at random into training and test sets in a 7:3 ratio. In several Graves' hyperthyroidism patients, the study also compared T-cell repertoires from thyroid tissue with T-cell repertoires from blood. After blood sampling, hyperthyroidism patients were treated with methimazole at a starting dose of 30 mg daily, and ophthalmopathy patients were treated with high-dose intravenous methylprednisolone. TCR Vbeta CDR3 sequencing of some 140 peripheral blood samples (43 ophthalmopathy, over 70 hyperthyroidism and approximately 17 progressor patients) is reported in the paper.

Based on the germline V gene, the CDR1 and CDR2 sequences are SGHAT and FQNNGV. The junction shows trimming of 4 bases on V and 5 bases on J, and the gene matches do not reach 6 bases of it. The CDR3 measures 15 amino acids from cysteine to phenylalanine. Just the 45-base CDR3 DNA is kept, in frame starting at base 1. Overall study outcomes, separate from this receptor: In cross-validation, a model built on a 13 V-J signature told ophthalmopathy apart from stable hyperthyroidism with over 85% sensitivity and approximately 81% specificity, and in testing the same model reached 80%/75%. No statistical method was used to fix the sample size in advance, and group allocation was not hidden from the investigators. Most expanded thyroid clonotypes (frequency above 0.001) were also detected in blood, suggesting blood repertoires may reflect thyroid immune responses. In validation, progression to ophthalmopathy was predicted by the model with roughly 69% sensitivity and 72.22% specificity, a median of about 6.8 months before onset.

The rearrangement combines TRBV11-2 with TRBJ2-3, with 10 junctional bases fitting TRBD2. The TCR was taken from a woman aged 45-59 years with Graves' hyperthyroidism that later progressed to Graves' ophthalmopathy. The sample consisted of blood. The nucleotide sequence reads TGTGCCAGCAGCTCAAGCGGGGGGGCTGGAGATACGCAGTATTTT. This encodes CASSSSGGAGDTQYF.